Following are 9 T cell receptor beta chains from one sample sequenced in a study of T-cell reconstitution after alpha-beta-depleted transplantation in children. Unique molecular identifiers were used in preparing the TCRbeta library. Via MiXCR, TCRdb re-called the PCR reads, giving one row per CDR3 protein. The sample shows a few hundred thousand distinct CDR3 sequences, 27% of them seen only once. This specimen was PBMCs, taken before TCRalphabeta/CD19-depleted stem cell transplant. The receptors shown here come from a boy in the first two years of life with Wiskott-Aldrich syndrome, due to receive a stem cell transplant.

The V gene is TRBV5-1, the J gene TRBJ2-2; D gene uncertain. Germline V gene lookup returns CDR1 SGHRS and CDR2 YFSETQ. The CDR3 totals 14 residues. V lost 0 bases to trimming and J lost 5 bases, with 8 bases between them. CDR3 coding DNA: TGCGCCAGCAGCTTGGAATCGGGTACCGGGGAGCTGTTTTTT. This sequence encodes CASSLESGTGELFF.

This clonotype was recorded a few times. The V call is TRBV7-4, the J call TRBJ1-6, with D unclear. Germline values: CDR1 SGHVT, CDR2 SQSDAQ. The V and J ends lost 5 bases and 9 bases respectively, with 5 bases between them. The CDR3 consists of 11 residues. For the CDR3, the DNA is TGTGCCAGCAGCCCCAGTTCACCCCTCCACTTT. Its protein product is CASSPSSPLHF.

The genes are TRBV20-1 and TRBJ1-5; TRBD1 matches 9 bases. There are 16 residues in the CDR3. The germline V gene has CDR1 DFQATT and CDR2 SNEGSKA (reference sequence). Losses at the gene ends were 6 bases for V and 0 bases for J; bases not matched to a gene: 9. The CDR3 is CSAGGDRAISNQPQHF. The CDR3 nucleotides read TGCAGTGCCGGTGGGGACAGGGCTATTAGCAATCAGCCCCAGCATTTT.

The genes are TRBV7-9 and TRBJ2-4; possibly TRBD2 for D (6 bases). This CDR3 has 16 residues. In germline, CDR1 is SEHNR, CDR2 FQNEAQ (reference sequence). V was cut by 4 bases and J by 3 bases, with 16 bases left in between. CDR3 in amino acids: CASSSWDSWGKNIQYF. The DNA of the CDR3 is TGTGCCAGCAGCTCTTGGGACTCCTGGGGCAAAAACATTCAGTACTTC.

This chain links TRBV9 with TRBJ2-2; maybe TRBD2 (5 bases). The V end was cut by 1 base, the J end by 1 base, with 8 bases between. CDR1 SGDLS and CDR2 YYNGEE come from the germline V gene. The CDR3 sequence is 15 residues long. In nucleotides, the CDR3 is TGTGCCAGCAGCGTACGAGGGAGGAACACCGGGGAGCTGTTTTTT. Translating it yields CASSVRGRNTGELFF.

This rearrangement joins TRBV11-2 to TRBJ1-4; no firm D call. Per the germline V gene, CDR1 is SGHAT and CDR2 is FQNNGV. The CDR3 loop spans 16 amino acids. The ends were cut back, 5 bases at V and 2 bases at J, with 15 bases in the middle. Here the CDR3 DNA reads TGTGCCAGCAGCGAAAACACTGTCTCGACTAATGAAAAACTGTTTTTT. Amino acid sequence: CASSENTVSTNEKLFF.

This clonotype was counted a few times. The chain carries TRBV6-5 and TRBJ1-2; D gene uncertain. The V end lost 3 bases, the J end lost 3 bases, and 11 bases lay between the germline ends. Germline values: CDR1 MNHEY, CDR2 SVGAGI. The CDR3 totals 14 residues. CDR3 in DNA: TGTGCCAGCAGTTATGGGCCTCTGCACTATGGCTACACCTTC. Amino acids: CASSYGPLHYGYTF.

In this sample, this clonotype turned up a few times. The chain combines TRBV24-1 with TRBJ2-7; tentatively, D is TRBD2 (5 bases). Germline V gives CDR1 KGHDR, CDR2 SFDVKD. V gave up 1 base and J gave up 6 bases, with 9 bases separating them. The CDR3 is 13 residues long. CDR3 region: CATSDLGRGEQYF. The DNA of the CDR3 is TGTGCCACCAGTGATTTAGGCCGGGGCGAGCAGTACTTC.

This clonotype was seen only a few times. At one end, the junction sequence differs from germline, possibly due to a read error. The chain carries TRBV6-5 and TRBJ1-5, with D uncertain. CDR1 and CDR2 (germline): MNHEY, SVGAGI. The CDR3 runs to 15 residues. CDR3 sequence reads: CASSYPQDSNQPQHF. CDR3 in DNA: TGTGCCAGTAGTTACCCCCAGGATAGCAATCAGCCCCAGCATTTT.